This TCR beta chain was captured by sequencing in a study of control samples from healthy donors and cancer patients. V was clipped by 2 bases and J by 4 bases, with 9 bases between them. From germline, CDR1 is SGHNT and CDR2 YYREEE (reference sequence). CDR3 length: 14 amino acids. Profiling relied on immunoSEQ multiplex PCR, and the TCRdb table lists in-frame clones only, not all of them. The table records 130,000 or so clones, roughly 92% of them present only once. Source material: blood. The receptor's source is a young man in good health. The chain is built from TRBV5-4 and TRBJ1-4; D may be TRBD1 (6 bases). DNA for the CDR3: TGTGCCAGCAGCTTCAGGGGACGTAATGAAAAACTGTTTTTT. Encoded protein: CASSFRGRNEKLFF.